This T cell receptor (beta chain) is from a study of blood T cell repertoires in COVID-19. Looking at the study overall: From the United States, Italy and Spain came samples of acute and convalescent COVID-19. T cells, B-cell-depleted T cells, or PBMCs supplied cDNA or gDNA.

This CDR3 has 14 residues. In germline, CDR1 is SGHRS, CDR2 YFSETQ. Trimming removed 2 bases from V and 7 bases from J, with 12 bases in between. Per the authors' pipeline: The assay estimated nucleated cells by amplifying reference gene primers. The repertoire was sequenced with immunoSEQ multiplex PCR; TCRdb's copy has only in-frame clones and lacks some. V, J and clone size were drawn from that table, and D and trimming were deduced from the DNA. The sample lists about 89,000 clones; 75% to 90% were seen once. The sample comprised peripheral blood. The chain has TRBV5-1 and TRBJ2-2; maybe TRBD1 (6 bases). This TCR came from a woman at least 80 years old with acute or convalescent COVID-19. This CDR3 is CASSFTGLIGELFF. CDR3 sequence (DNA): TGCGCCAGCAGCTTTACAGGGCTGATCGGGGAGCTGTTTTTT.